These T cell receptor beta chains were read from a single sample in a study of blood T cells in healthy people across ages. TCRdb analysed the 5' RACE reads with MiXCR anew, one entry per CDR3 protein. The table includes roughly 800,000 distinct CDR3 sequences, roughly 35% detected once. The specimen was blood. The receptors here all came from a man aged 18 to 30 in good health. CDR3s include the opening cysteine and the closing phenylalanine or tryptophan. The D gene is left open where the match is weak. Clone size is given for some rows only: seen once, a few or many times, or a class if the clone is expanded.

size	D	V	J	DNA	CDR3
few	TRBD1	TRBV12-3/TRBV12-4	TRBJ1-1	TGTGCCAGCAGTCAAGAGGCCGGGACAGGGGGTAGGGCTTTCTTT	CASSQEAGTGGRAFF
NA	NA	TRBV20-1	TRBJ1-2	TGCAGTGGCAGGCATGGCTACACCTTC	CSGRHGYTF
few	NA	TRBV7-2	TRBJ1-1	TGTGCCAGCAGAGAGGGAGGGAACACTGAAGCTTTCTTT	CASREGGNTEAFF
NA	NA	TRBV25-1	TRBJ1-4	TGTGCCGGCAGTGGGGGTGCAACTAATGAAAAACTGTTTTTT	CAGSGGATNEKLFF
many	NA	TRBV12-3/TRBV12-4	TRBJ2-7	TGTGCCAGCAGTTACAGGGTTGGCGAGCAGTACTTC	CASSYRVGEQYF
NA	NA	TRBV12-3/TRBV12-4	TRBJ2-3	NA	CASSFLAGVFSETQYF
once	NA	TRBV4-3	TRBJ1-2	TGCGCCAGCAGCCACGCCGCGGCCACAACCAACTATGGCTACACCTTC	CASSHAAATTNYGYTF
few	TRBD1	TRBV11-1	TRBJ1-1	TGTGCCAGCAGGCGACAGGGGGAGATCACTGAAGCTTTCTTT	CASRRQGEITEAFF
few	NA	TRBV5-1	TRBJ1-1	TGCGCCAGCAGCTGGGGTGTGAACACTGAAGCTTTCTTT	CASSWGVNTEAFF
NA	NA	TRBV10-3	TRBJ2-3	TGTGCCATCGGACTATCACAAGCTACTAGCACAGATACGCAGTATTTT	CAIGLSQATSTDTQYF
many	NA	TRBV10-3	TRBJ2-5	TGTGCCATCAGTGAAGCAGGGCTGGAGACCCAGTACTTC	CAISEAGLETQYF
NA	NA	TRBV6-6	TRBJ2-1	TGTGCCAGCACCAGAAATGGTTATTGGGGGCCCGATGAGCAGTTCTTC	CASTRNGYWGPDEQFF
many	NA	TRBV5-5	TRBJ1-2	TGTGCCAGCAGCTTTAGCCGGGCAGCCAATAACTATGGCTACACCTTC	CASSFSRAANNYGYTF
NA	NA	TRBV2	TRBJ2-7	TGTGCCAGCAGTGAAGACAGGGAGTTTGAAGAGACCCGGTACTTC	CASSEDREFEETRYF
many	NA	TRBV7-2	TRBJ2-7	TGTGCCAGCAGCTTAGCTCGGGCCGATCCCTACGAGCAGTACTTC	CASSLARADPYEQYF
NA	NA	TRBV6-1	TRBJ1-1	TGTGCCAGCAGGGACGGGCCTTCGTTGTCTGACACTGAAGCTTTCTTT	CASRDGPSLSDTEAFF
many	NA	TRBV7-8	TRBJ1-5	TGTGCCAGCAGTTCGCTACAGGGACCCTCTCAGCCCCAGCATTTT	CASSSLQGPSQPQHF
NA	NA	TRBV14	TRBJ1-1	TGTGCCAGCAGCCAAGGGCACAGGGAGGGAACTGAAGCTTTCTTT	CASSQGHREGTEAFF
many	TRBD1	TRBV5-6	TRBJ2-7	TGTGCCAGCAGCAAAGCCGGGACAGGGCCCCGCTACGAGCAGTACTTC	CASSKAGTGPRYEQYF
NA	NA	TRBV20-1	TRBJ2-3	TGCAGTGCTAGAGATCCGGCCAGGAGCACAGATACGCAGTATTTT	CSARDPARSTDTQYF
once	NA	TRBV12-3/TRBV12-4	TRBJ2-5	TGTGCCAGCAGATACAGCAACAATGAGCAGTACTTC	CASRYSNNEQYF
NA	TRBD2	TRBV7-2	TRBJ2-2	TGTGCCAGCAGCTTACCCCGGACTAGCGACACCGGGGAGCTGTTTTTT	CASSLPRTSDTGELFF
NA	NA	TRBV4-3	TRBJ2-2	TGCGCCAGCAGCCAAGTGGGCCTGGCGACCGGGGAGCTGTTTTTT	CASSQVGLATGELFF
many	NA	TRBV3-1	TRBJ2-3	TGTGCCAGCAGTGCCCCCGGAGTAGGGGCAGATACGCAGTATTTT	CASSAPGVGADTQYF
NA	NA	TRBV19	TRBJ1-1	TGTGCCAGTAGTTCCAACCATCTCGGGGGCACTGAAGCTTTCTTT	CASSSNHLGGTEAFF
many	TRBD2	TRBV7-3	TRBJ2-1	TGTGCCAGCAGCTTAAACCCGGGGGGGAGCTACAATGAGCAGTTCTTC	CASSLNPGGSYNEQFF
few	NA	TRBV7-8	TRBJ2-2	TGTGCCAGCAGCTTGGCGCAGGAGAACACCGGGGAGCTGTTTTTT	CASSLAQENTGELFF
few	NA	TRBV6-5	TRBJ2-5	TGTGCCAGCAGTTACTCTCGGGCCCAAGAGACCCAGTACTTC	CASSYSRAQETQYF